This T cell receptor beta chain is drawn from a study of cytomegalovirus exposure and HLA in healthy donors. Turning to the study itself: An early data release held tens of millions of unique TCRs from HLA-typed donors.

Regarding the study as a whole: Certain sequence variants were highly shared and formed a cluster, and this cluster was likely a sequencing artifact. Information on immune exposure was restricted to one variable (CMV serostatus).

The PCR was carried out with 60 Vbeta primers and 13 Jbeta primers. TCRdb's copy holds only in-frame clones and misses some; the assay was immunoSEQ multiplex PCR. The sample contains about 110,000 clones, 65% to 80% of which appear only once. V lost 0 bases and J lost 7, with 8 bases in between. Germline-derived CDR1 and CDR2 are SGDLS and YYNGEE. The CDR3 sequence is 12 residues long. This clone is a singleton in its sample. The target antigen is unknown. Donors were ostensibly healthy at sampling, although undocumented immune exposures were probable. The sequenced sample consisted of PBMCs. The TCR comes from a woman between 40 and 55 years old in good health and CMV-seronegative. This chain connects TRBV9 to TRBJ2-7; D is unresolved. The DNA of the CDR3 is TGTGCCAGCAGCGTAGACGATCGGGAGCAGTACTTC. Translated, it gives CASSVDDREQYF.